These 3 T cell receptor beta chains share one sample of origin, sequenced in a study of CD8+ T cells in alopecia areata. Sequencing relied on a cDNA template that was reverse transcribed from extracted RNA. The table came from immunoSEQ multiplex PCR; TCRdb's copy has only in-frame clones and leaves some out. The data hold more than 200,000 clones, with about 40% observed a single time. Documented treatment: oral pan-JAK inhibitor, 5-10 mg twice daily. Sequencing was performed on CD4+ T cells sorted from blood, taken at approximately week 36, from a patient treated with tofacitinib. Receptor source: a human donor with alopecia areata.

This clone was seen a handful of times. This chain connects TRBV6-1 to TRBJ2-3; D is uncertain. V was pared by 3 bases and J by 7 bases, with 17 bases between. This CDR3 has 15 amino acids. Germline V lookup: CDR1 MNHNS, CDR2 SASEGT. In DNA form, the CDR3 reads TGTGCCAGCAGTGAGTCACGAGGCGTATACTATACGCAGTATTTT. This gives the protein CASSESRGVYYTQYF.

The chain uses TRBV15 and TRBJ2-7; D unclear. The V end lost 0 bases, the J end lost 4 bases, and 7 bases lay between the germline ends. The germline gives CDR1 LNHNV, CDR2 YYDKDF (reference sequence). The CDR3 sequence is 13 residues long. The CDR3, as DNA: TGTGCCACCAGCAGAGAGGGGTCATACGAGCAGTACTTC. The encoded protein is CATSREGSYEQYF.

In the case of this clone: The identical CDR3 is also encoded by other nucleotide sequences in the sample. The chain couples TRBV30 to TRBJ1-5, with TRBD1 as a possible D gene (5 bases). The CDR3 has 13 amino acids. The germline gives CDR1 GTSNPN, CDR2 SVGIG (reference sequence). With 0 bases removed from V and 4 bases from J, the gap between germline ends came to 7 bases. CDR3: CAWSVRGNQPQHF. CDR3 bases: TGTGCCTGGAGTGTACGGGGGAATCAGCCCCAGCATTTT.